Sequencing of this T cell receptor beta chain was carried out in a study of human T cells and chemical hapten exposure. Study-level findings and limits: With regard to DPC sensitization, TCRs above 1 in 1000 frequency did not change. Expanded TCRs made up significantly more big CDR3 similarity clusters than controls did.

The time point here: patch test 1, 2 weeks after DPC sensitization. Treatment in this sample: therapeutic diphenylcyclopropenone sensitization with weekly scalp DPC. Blood collection happened ahead of applying each patch test. TCRdb fed the RACE reads into MiXCR, producing one record per CDR3 protein. This sample has approximately 340,000 distinct CDR3 sequences, with approximately 6.3% found just once. The sample holds a few counts of this clonotype. The target antigen is unknown. The germline CDR1 and CDR2 sequences are MNHEY and SVGAGI. The CDR3 consists of 16 residues. V lost 2 bases, J lost 8 bases, and 9 bases stayed unmatched.

Sequencing used whole blood, obtained in connection with sensitization to the hapten diphenylcyclopropenone (DPC). This chain uses TRBV6-5 with TRBJ1-4; TRBD1 matches 9 bases. The source is a young woman with alopecia areata. Some clones in this sample may be carry-over from other donors' samples. The CDR3 spells CASSYRLQGQGEKLFF. The CDR3, as DNA: TGTGCCAGCAGTTACCGACTCCAGGGACAGGGAGAAAAACTGTTTTTT.